This T cell receptor beta chain was identified during a study of STAT5B mutations in CD4+ large granular lymphocyte leukemia. V dropped 1 base and J dropped 0 bases, with 17 bases sitting between them. The V gene's germline CDR1 is SGHDT and CDR2 YYEEEE. The CDR3 runs 18 residues. The study, taken as a whole, reports: 25% of private leukemic clonotypes occurred rarely in other patients' non-leukemic repertoires. Top patient clones used TRBV06 genes more often: 8/27 versus 2/35 in controls. Data were not HLA-matched across samples.

Comment on this clone: Its cognate antigen is unknown.

Healthy controls were blood donor buffy coats. Using immunoSEQ multiplex PCR, the repertoire was profiled, and TCRdb retains in-frame clones only, with some absent. Altogether 30,000 to 40,000 clones are present, over 70% being singletons, with the ten largest covering 0.55%. The origin of this receptor is a human donor in good health. The chain has TRBV5-6 and TRBJ2-4, with D perhaps TRBD2 (6 bases). The sequencing sample was made of CD4+ T cells from blood buffy coats. The CDR3 nucleotides read TGTGCCAGCAGCTTGTTCCGGGGGACCACCGGAGCCAAAAACATTCAGTACTTC. It codes for CASSLFRGTTGAKNIQYF.